The 16 T cell receptor beta chains below all came from one sample that was sequenced in a study of Graves' ophthalmopathy and Graves' hyperthyroidism. TCR beta CDR3 amplification used RNA transcripts. Second-round multiplex PCR came after a first-round RT-PCR that employed HTBI primers. TCRdb redid the calling of the multiplex PCR reads with MiXCR, one entry per CDR3 protein. The data show 600,000 to 950,000 distinct CDR3 sequences, with approximately 40% seen just once and roughly 46% held by the top ten. Sequences were obtained from peripheral blood. All receptors derive from an adult man with Graves' ophthalmopathy.

The chain has TRBV10-3 and TRBJ1-2, with 8 bases aligning to TRBD1. The trim removed 6 bases at V and 4 bases at J, leaving 4 bases unmatched. Germline values: CDR1 ENHRY, CDR2 SYGVKD. This CDR3 comprises 13 residues. CDR3 sequence reads: CAISPQGAYGYTF. The CDR3 DNA reads as TGTGCCATCAGCCCGCAGGGGGCCTATGGCTACACCTTC.

The chain recombines TRBV5-6 with TRBJ2-5; 11 bases map to TRBD1. The germline gives CDR1 SGHDT, CDR2 YYEEEE. Trimming cost V 4 bases and J 3 bases; bases outside gene matches: 8. This CDR3 is 16 amino acids long. Here the CDR3 DNA reads TGTGCCAGCAGCCCACTGGGGACAGGGGGGGAAGAGACCCAGTACTTC. Encoded protein: CASSPLGTGGEETQYF.

In this sample, this clonotype turned up many times. CDR3: CSATLLAGIGQDYGYTF. The CDR3 bases are TGCAGCGCCACCCTCTTGGCAGGAATAGGACAAGACTATGGCTACACCTTC. The chain carries TRBV29-1 and TRBJ1-2; a weak D match, TRBD1 (5 bases). V was shortened by 7 bases and J by 3 bases, with 27 bases between the two germline ends. CDR1 SQVTM and CDR2 ANQGSEA come from the germline V gene. CDR3 size: 17 residues. Looking up the rest from reference TRBV29-1 and TRBJ1-2 gives the full variable domain: SAVISQKPSRDICQRGTSLTIQCQVDSQVTMMFWYRQQPGQSLTLIATANQGSEATYESGFVIDKFPISRPNLTFSTLTVSNMSPEDSSIYLCSATLLAGIGQDYGYTFGSGTRLTVV.

This clonotype has ten or more counts. V and J are TRBV7-7 and TRBJ2-2; D call uncertain. V was shortened by 1 base and J by 7 bases, with 10 bases between the two germline ends. In germline, CDR1 is SSHAT, CDR2 FNYEAQ (reference sequence). CDR3 length: 14 residues. DNA for the CDR3: TGTGCCAGCAGCTTAGGCCTTGGCGGCGGGGAGCTGTTTTTT. Protein product: CASSLGLGGGELFF.

This clonotype was observed a handful of times. The chain's CDR3 is CASSSSPPGGRGYTF. The CDR3 region has the DNA TGTGCCAGCAGTTCGTCCCCCCCAGGGGGAAGAGGCTACACCTTC. This chain uses TRBV25-1 with TRBJ1-2, with 7 positions matching TRBD1. Germline CDR1 MGHDK, CDR2 SYGVNS. Unmatched junction bases numbered 14, after V lost 5 bases and J lost 8 bases. The CDR3 loop spans 15 amino acids.

The chain carries TRBV2 and TRBJ2-7; no clear D gene. CDR1 is SNHLY and CDR2 is FYNNEI in the germline V gene. This CDR3 is 14 amino acids long. Trimming left V 6 bases short and J 5 bases short, with 17 bases between. The CDR3, as DNA: TGTGCCAGCAGAGATTTGGAGCGTGGGGACGAGCAGTACTTC. This sequence encodes CASRDLERGDEQYF.

The chain links TRBV5-4 to TRBJ1-2, with D possibly TRBD1 on 6 matching bases. The CDR3 sequence is 14 residues long. Trimming left V 6 bases short and J 1 base short, with 13 bases between. Per germline, CDR1 SGHNT and CDR2 YYREEE (reference sequence). CDR3 sequence (DNA): TGTGCCAGCACCCTGGGACAAATTAACTATGGCTACACCTTC. Translation gives CASTLGQINYGYTF.

The CDR3, as DNA: TGTGCCAGCAGCTTAGCCCTAAAGGATCGGGTCAATCAGCCCCAGCATTTT. Its translation is CASSLALKDRVNQPQHF. The V call is TRBV13, the J call TRBJ1-5, with D unresolved. The CDR3 loop spans 17 amino acids. The V gene's germline CDR1 is PRHDT and CDR2 FYEKMQ (reference sequence). The V and J ends lost 1 base and 3 bases respectively, with 16 bases between them.

This chain joins TRBV6-2 or TRBV6-3 and TRBJ1-2; 10 bases fit TRBD1. Germline lookup yields CDR1 MNHEY and CDR2 SVGEGT. J lost 4 bases, V lost 6 bases, and 8 bases had no gene match. The CDR3 runs 15 residues. CDR3 coding DNA: TGTGCCAGCAGCCCCCGGGACAGGGGCTCCTATGGCTACACCTTC. Protein: CASSPRDRGSYGYTF.

The chain is built from TRBV9 and TRBJ2-5; 9 bases are a match to TRBD1. Per germline, CDR1 SGDLS and CDR2 YYNGEE. The J segment lost 5 bases and the V segment lost 4 bases, leaving 9 bases of the junction unmatched. The CDR3 contains 15 residues. CDR3 amino acids: CASSHHGQGKETQYF. CDR3 bases: TGTGCCAGCAGCCACCACGGACAGGGGAAGGAGACCCAGTACTTC.

The CDR3 protein is CASSPNTRDREGYTF. The CDR3 DNA follows: TGTGCCAGCAGTCCTAACACCCGGGACAGGGAGGGCTACACCTTC. The chain has TRBV6-6 and TRBJ1-2, with 9 bases identical to TRBD1. The CDR3 runs 15 residues. J lost 8 bases, V lost 5 bases, and 12 bases had no gene match. Germline V gives CDR1 MNHNY, CDR2 SVGAGI (reference sequence).

This chain links TRBV11-2 with TRBJ2-7; a possible D gene is TRBD1 (6 bases). V lost 1 base and J 0 bases, leaving 16 bases between the germline ends. Germline loops: CDR1 SGHAT, CDR2 FQNNGV. This CDR3 spans 17 amino acids. CDR3 amino acids: CASSLVDGTHISYEQYF. The CDR3, as DNA: TGTGCCAGCAGCTTAGTTGACGGGACACACATCTCCTACGAGCAGTACTTC.

This clonotype was seen many times. The V call is TRBV29-1, the J call TRBJ1-2; D might be TRBD1 (5 bases). Germline V gene data show CDR1 as SQVTM and CDR2 as ANQGSEA. V was cut by 1 base and J by 5 bases, with 11 bases left in between. The CDR3 is 13 residues long. CDR3 region: CSVEVDDSYGYTF. The CDR3 nucleotides read TGCAGCGTTGAAGTTGACGACAGTTATGGCTACACCTTC. Looking up the rest from reference TRBV29-1 and TRBJ1-2 gives the full variable domain: SAVISQKPSRDICQRGTSLTIQCQVDSQVTMMFWYRQQPGQSLTLIATANQGSEATYESGFVIDKFPISRPNLTFSTLTVSNMSPEDSSIYLCSVEVDDSYGYTFGSGTRLTVV.

As to this clonotype: A much larger clone lies a single base off, so this may be a read error. The rearrangement uses TRBV10-2 and TRBJ2-7; D gene ambiguous. The CDR3 consists of 12 residues. V was clipped by 7 bases and J by 2 bases, with 9 bases between them. CDR1 WSHSY and CDR2 SAAADI come from the germline V gene. The CDR3: CASKGTTYEQYF. The CDR3 region has the DNA TGCGCCAGCAAGGGTACAACCTACGAGCAGTACTTC.

This clonotype showed up many times. The V and J genes are TRBV7-8 and TRBJ2-7; D perhaps matches TRBD2 (5 bases). The CDR3 totals 16 residues. In germline, CDR1 is SGHVS, CDR2 FQNEAQ. V lost 1 base, J lost 9 bases, and 22 bases lay in between. CDR3 in amino acids: CASSLEVLALPNGQYF. The CDR3 DNA sequence: TGTGCCAGCAGCTTAGAGGTGCTAGCCCTACCTAACGGGCAGTACTTC.

In regard to this clonotype: At one end, the junction sequence differs from germline, possibly due to a read error. V and J are TRBV29-1 and TRBJ2-7; D may match TRBD1 or TRBD2 (5 bases each). CDR1 and CDR2 (germline): SQVTM, ANQGSEA. This CDR3 contains 13 residues. The DNA of the CDR3 is TGCAGCGTTGAAGGGGGGAACACCGGGGAGCTGTACTTC. Translating gives CSVEGGNTGELYF.